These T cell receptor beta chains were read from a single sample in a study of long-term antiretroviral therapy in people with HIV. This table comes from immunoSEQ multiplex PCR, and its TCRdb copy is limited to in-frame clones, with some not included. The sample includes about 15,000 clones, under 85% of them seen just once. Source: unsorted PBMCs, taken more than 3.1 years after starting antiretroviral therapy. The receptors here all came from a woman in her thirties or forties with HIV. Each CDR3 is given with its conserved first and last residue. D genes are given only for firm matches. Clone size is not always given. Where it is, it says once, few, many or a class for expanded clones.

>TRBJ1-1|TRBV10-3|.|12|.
CAISESRVEAFF
TGTGCCATCAGTGAGTCGAGGGTGGAAGCTTTCTTT
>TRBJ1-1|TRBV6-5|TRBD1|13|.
CASSGQDRGEAFF
TGTGCCAGCAGTGGCCAGGACAGGGGAGAAGCTTTCTTT
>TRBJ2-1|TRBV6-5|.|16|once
CASSYSTGFGYNEQFF
TGTGCCAGCAGTTACTCCACAGGGTTTGGATACAATGAGCAGTTCTTC
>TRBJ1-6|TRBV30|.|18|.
CAWSVRGLTTRAGSPLHF
TGTGCCTGGAGTGTACGAGGACTAACGACAAGGGCAGGTTCACCCCTCCACTTT
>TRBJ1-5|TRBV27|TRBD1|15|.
CASSETGYGNQPQHF
TGTGCCAGCAGCGAGACAGGGTACGGCAATCAGCCCCAGCATTTT
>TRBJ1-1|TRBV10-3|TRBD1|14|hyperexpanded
CASTGGPLNTEAFF
TGTGCCTCAACAGGGGGCCCCCTTAACACTGAAGCTTTCTTT
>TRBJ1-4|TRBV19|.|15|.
CASSMDSPPNEKLFF
TGTGCCAGTAGTATGGACAGTCCACCTAATGAAAAACTGTTTTTT
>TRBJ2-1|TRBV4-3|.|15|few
CASSQDRSSFNEQFF
TGCGCCAGCAGCCAAGATAGGTCCAGCTTCAATGAGCAGTTCTTC
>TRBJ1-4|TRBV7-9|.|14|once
CASSPGGAYEKLFF
TGTGCCAGCAGCCCTGGTGGGGCCTATGAAAAACTGTTTTTT
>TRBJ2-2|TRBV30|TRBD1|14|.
CASPGQGFTGELFF
TGTGCCAGCCCGGGACAGGGCTTTACCGGGGAGCTGTTTTTT
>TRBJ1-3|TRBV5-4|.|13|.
CASSLVGGNTIYF
TGTGCCAGCAGCTTGGTTGGCGGAAACACCATATATTTT
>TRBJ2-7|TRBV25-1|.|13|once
CASSESGEYEQYF
TGTGCCAGCAGTGAATCAGGGGAGTACGAGCAGTACTTC
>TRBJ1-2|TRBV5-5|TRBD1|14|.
CASRLGQGLSGYTF
TGTGCCAGCAGATTGGGACAGGGGTTAAGTGGCTACACCTTC
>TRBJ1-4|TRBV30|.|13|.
CAASRWTNEKLFF
TGTGCCGCGTCTCGGTGGACTAATGAAAAACTGTTTTTT
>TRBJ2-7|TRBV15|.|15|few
CATSRDKSPEGEQYF
TGTGCCACCAGCAGAGATAAGTCCCCGGAAGGCGAGCAGTACTTC
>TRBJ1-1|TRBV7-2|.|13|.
CASSWEGVSEAFF
TGTGCCAGCAGCTGGGAGGGGGTGTCTGAAGCTTTCTTT
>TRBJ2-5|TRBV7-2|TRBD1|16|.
CASSLGQFFGWETQYF
TGTGCCAGCAGCTTGGGACAGTTCTTTGGTTGGGAGACCCAGTACTTC
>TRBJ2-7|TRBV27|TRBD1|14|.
CASSLFGQGYEQYF
TGTGCCAGCAGTTTATTCGGACAGGGCTACGAGCAGTACTTC
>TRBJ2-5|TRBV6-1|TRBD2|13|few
CASTGGAQETQYF
TGTGCCAGCACCGGGGGGGCCCAGGAGACCCAGTACTTC
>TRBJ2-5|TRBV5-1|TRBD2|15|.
CASSPEPSGGETQYF
TGCGCCAGCAGCCCGGAGCCTAGCGGGGGGGAGACCCAGTACTTC
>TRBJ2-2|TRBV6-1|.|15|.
CASGRDTINTGELFF
TGTGCCAGTGGCCGGGACACGATAAACACCGGGGAGCTGTTTTTT
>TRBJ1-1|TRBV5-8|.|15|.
CASSLGQLMNTEAFF
TGTGCCAGCAGCTTGGGACAGCTCATGAACACTGAAGCTTTCTTT
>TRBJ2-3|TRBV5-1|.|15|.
CASSPAQTSTDTQYF
TGCGCCAGCAGCCCCGCCCAAACTAGCACAGATACGCAGTATTTT
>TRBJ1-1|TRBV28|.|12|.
CASSLGGLEAFF
TGTGCCAGCAGTTTGGGGGGCCTTGAAGCTTTCTTT
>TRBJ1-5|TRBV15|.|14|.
CATAEGFGNQPQHF
TGTGCCACAGCCGAAGGCTTTGGCAATCAGCCCCAGCATTTT
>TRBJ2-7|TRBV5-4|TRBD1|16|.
CASSLAGTGASYEQYF
TGTGCCAGCAGCTTGGCCGGGACAGGGGCCTCCTACGAGCAGTACTTC
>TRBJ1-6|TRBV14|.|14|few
CASSQATRTSPLHF
TGTGCCAGCAGCCAAGCGACCAGGACTTCACCCCTCCACTTT
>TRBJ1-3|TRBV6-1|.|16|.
CASSVVWDNSGNTIYF
TGTGCCAGCAGTGTTGTCTGGGACAACTCTGGAAACACCATATATTTT
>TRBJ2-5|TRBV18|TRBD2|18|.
CASSTKVASGPTKETQYF
TGTGCCAGCTCCACCAAGGTCGCTAGCGGACCAACCAAAGAGACCCAGTACTTC
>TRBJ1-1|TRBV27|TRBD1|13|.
CASSFRGRTEAFF
TGTGCCAGCAGTTTCAGGGGGCGAACTGAAGCTTTCTTT
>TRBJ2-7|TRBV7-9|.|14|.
CASSLRTAPYEQYF
TGTGCCAGCAGCTTACGGACAGCACCCTACGAGCAGTACTTC
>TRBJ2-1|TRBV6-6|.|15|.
CASIPTALTFNEQFF
TGTGCCAGTATTCCAACAGCATTGACATTCAATGAGCAGTTCTTC
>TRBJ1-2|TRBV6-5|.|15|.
CASSYSGIGGLGYTF
TGTGCCAGCAGTTACTCCGGGATCGGGGGGCTAGGCTACACCTTC
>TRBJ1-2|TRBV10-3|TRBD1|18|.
CAISQSGTGGAGGYGYTF
TGTGCCATCAGCCAATCCGGGACAGGGGGCGCGGGCGGCTATGGCTACACCTTC
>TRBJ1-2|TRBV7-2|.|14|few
CASSLSGQTYGYTF
TGTGCCAGCAGCCTATCTGGACAGACCTATGGCTACACCTTC
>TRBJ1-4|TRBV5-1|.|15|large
CASSLAGTVNEKLFF
TGCGCCAGCAGCTTGGCCGGGACGGTGAATGAAAAACTGTTTTTT
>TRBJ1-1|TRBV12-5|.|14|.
CASGLVMGGTEAFF
TGTGCTAGTGGTTTGGTAATGGGGGGCACTGAAGCTTTCTTT
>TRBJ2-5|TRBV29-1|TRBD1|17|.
CSVEDLWDRGTQETQYF
TGCAGCGTTGAAGATTTATGGGACAGGGGAACCCAAGAGACCCAGTACTTC
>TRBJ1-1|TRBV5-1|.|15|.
CASSLVFGENTEAFF
TGCGCCAGCAGCTTGGTTTTCGGTGAGAACACTGAAGCTTTCTTT